The rows below give T cell receptor beta chains drawn from one sample of a study of T cells in Graves' hyperthyroidism and ophthalmopathy. TCRdb re-analysed the multiplex PCR reads in MiXCR, keeping a single row per CDR3 protein. The sample gives hundreds of thousands of distinct CDR3 sequences, 15% to 20% of which show up once; less than 4.5% is in the top ten. Sequencing was carried out using blood. The receptor set was obtained from a woman aged 25 to 45 with Graves' hyperthyroidism. The CDR3 runs from the conserved cysteine through the conserved F or W. D genes are given only for firm matches. A row's size may be missing; if present it is once, few, many or a size class.

J | size | D | V | CDR3 | DNA
TRBJ2-3 | few | . | TRBV10-3 | CAVGGEATDTQYF | TGTGCCGTTGGGGGAGAAGCTACAGATACGCAGTATTTT
TRBJ2-3 | . | . | TRBV20-1 | CSATELDTDTQYF | TGCAGTGCGACAGAACTAGACACAGATACGCAGTATTTT
TRBJ1-5 | few | . | TRBV19 | CASSMQGPQHF | TGTGCCAGTAGTATGCAGGGACCCCAGCATTTT
TRBJ2-5 | many | TRBD2 | TRBV5-5 | CASSLSMTSTQETQYF | TGTGCCAGCAGCTTGAGTATGACTAGCACGCAAGAGACCCAGTACTTC
TRBJ2-1 | few | TRBD2 | TRBV11-3 | CASSPSGTSGLHEQFF | TGTGCCAGCAGCCCCTCCGGGACTAGTGGTCTTCATGAGCAGTTCTTC
TRBJ2-3 | many | TRBD1 | TRBV2 | CASSGQGSSTDTQYF | TGTGCCAGCAGCGGACAGGGGTCTAGCACAGATACGCAGTATTTT
TRBJ2-1 | many | TRBD2 | TRBV20-1 | CSAPGLLPSNEQFF | TGCAGTGCCCCGGGACTACTGCCGTCCAATGAGCAGTTCTTC
TRBJ2-6 | many | TRBD2 | TRBV7-2 | CASSLTAGGTSGANVLTF | TGTGCCAGCAGCCTGACAGCGGGAGGAACCTCTGGGGCCAACGTCCTGACTTTC
TRBJ1-1 | many | . | TRBV12-3/TRBV12-4 | CASSLESGEAFF | TGTGCCAGCAGTTTAGAGTCGGGTGAAGCTTTCTTT
TRBJ2-1 | many | TRBD1 | TRBV11-1 | CASSLGQGDFNEQFF | TGTGCCAGCAGCTTAGGACAGGGAGATTTCAATGAGCAGTTCTTC
TRBJ2-4 | . | TRBD2 | TRBV6-9 | CASSYPLPGGEPKNIQYF | TGTGCCAGCAGTTATCCCCTTCCGGGAGGGGAGCCCAAAAACATTCAGTACTTC
TRBJ1-1 | many | . | TRBV7-8 | CASSLARWGLNTEAFF | TGTGCCAGCAGCTTAGCAAGGTGGGGATTGAACACTGAAGCTTTCTTT
TRBJ2-7 | . | TRBD2 | TRBV30 | CAWSVPRASGMVREQYF | TGTGCCTGGAGTGTACCCCGGGCTAGCGGGATGGTGAGGGAGCAGTACTTC
TRBJ1-1 | . | TRBD1 | TRBV6-5 | CASSSRDRMNTEAFF | TGTGCCAGCAGTTCTCGGGACAGAATGAACACTGAAGCTTTCTTT
TRBJ1-2 | . | . | TRBV9 | CASSVEPTGNYGYTF | TGTGCCAGCAGCGTAGAGCCCACAGGCAACTATGGCTACACCTTC
TRBJ1-6 | many | . | TRBV3-1 | CASSQGVWNSPLHF | TGTGCCAGCAGCCAAGGGGTTTGGAATTCACCCCTCCACTTT
TRBJ1-2 | many | TRBD1 | TRBV27 | CASRTWTGTGDGYTF | TGTGCCAGCAGGACCTGGACCGGGACAGGGGATGGCTACACCTTC
TRBJ2-1 | many | . | TRBV5-1 | CASSLDLNEQFF | TGCGCCAGCAGCTTGGACCTTAATGAGCAGTTCTTC
TRBJ2-5 | few | . | TRBV10-3 | CAISESPPAPRGGETQYF | TGTGCCATCAGTGAGTCGCCCCCCGCCCCTCGGGGAGGAGAGACCCAGTACTTC
TRBJ2-7 | many | TRBD2 | TRBV3-1 | CASSQVAGRSEQYF | TGTGCCAGCAGCCAAGTAGCGGGAAGGAGCGAGCAGTACTTC
TRBJ2-4 | . | . | TRBV24-1 | CATSDLSTKNIQYF | TGTGCCACCAGTGATTTGTCCACCAAAAACATTCAGTACTTC
TRBJ2-7 | . | TRBD2 | TRBV5-1 | CASTATSGSYEQYF | TGCGCCAGCACCGCAACTAGCGGGAGTTACGAGCAGTACTTC
TRBJ2-3 | . | TRBD2 | TRBV20-1 | CSAGGTSGRADTQYF | TGCAGTGCTGGAGGGACTAGCGGTCGGGCAGATACGCAGTATTTT
TRBJ2-7 | many | TRBD2 | TRBV2 | CASSEGLAGAYEQYF | TGTGCCAGCAGTGAAGGACTAGCGGGAGCCTACGAGCAGTACTTC
TRBJ1-3 | . | . | TRBV5-6 | CASSLTGTSDTIYF | TGTGCCAGCAGCTTGACAGGGACATCGGACACCATATATTTT
TRBJ1-1 | . | TRBD1 | TRBV6-1 | CASSRQGENTEAFF | TGTGCCAGCAGTAGACAGGGGGAGAACACTGAAGCTTTCTTT
TRBJ2-7 | many | . | TRBV28 | CASSLFKLEQYF | TGTGCCAGCAGTTTATTCAAGCTCGAGCAGTACTTC
TRBJ2-2 | many | . | TRBV5-1 | CASSFEGRSWGTGELFF | TGCGCCAGCAGCTTCGAGGGCAGGTCATGGGGAACCGGGGAGCTGTTTTTT
TRBJ2-7 | few | TRBD2 | TRBV6-2/TRBV6-3 | CASSYPPWVAGGHEQYF | TGTGCCAGCAGTTACCCTCCCTGGGTAGCGGGAGGACACGAGCAGTACTTC
TRBJ2-4 | many | TRBD1 | TRBV3-1 | CASSQVQGAGKNIQYF | TGTGCCAGCAGCCAAGTTCAGGGGGCAGGCAAAAACATTCAGTACTTC
TRBJ1-5 | many | . | TRBV7-8 | CASSFSDSYSNQPQHF | TGTGCCAGCAGCTTCTCGGACAGTTATAGCAATCAGCCCCAGCATTTT
TRBJ2-1 | . | TRBD2 | TRBV2 | CASSGDGRVYNEQFF | TGTGCCAGCAGTGGGGACGGGAGGGTCTACAATGAGCAGTTCTTC
TRBJ2-7 | many | TRBD1 | TRBV29-1 | CSATGQGYEQYF | TGCAGCGCTACGGGACAGGGGTACGAGCAGTACTTC
TRBJ1-6 | many | TRBD1 | TRBV28 | CASRGGDRGNSPLHF | TGTGCCAGCAGGGGCGGGGACAGGGGTAATTCACCCCTCCACTTT
TRBJ1-1 | many | . | TRBV28 | CASRPKVRVGGTEAFF | TGTGCCAGCAGGCCGAAGGTGCGGGTCGGGGGGACTGAAGCTTTCTTT
TRBJ2-7 | . | TRBD1 | TRBV7-2 | CASSFGTGHTHEQYF | TGTGCCAGCAGCTTCGGGACAGGGCACACCCACGAGCAGTACTTC
TRBJ2-1 | many | . | TRBV11-2 | CASSLDGPSNEQFF | TGTGCCAGCAGCTTAGATGGCCCCTCCAATGAGCAGTTCTTC
TRBJ1-3 | . | . | TRBV30 | CAWSVTSGNTIYF | TGTGCCTGGAGTGTAACCTCTGGAAACACCATATATTTT
TRBJ1-2 | many | . | TRBV12-3/TRBV12-4 | CASSSSNYGYTF | TGTGCCAGCAGTTCATCTAACTATGGCTACACCTTC
TRBJ2-2 | few | TRBD1 | TRBV5-1 | CASSSNRGLNTGELFF | TGCGCCAGCAGCTCGAACAGGGGGCTGAACACCGGGGAGCTGTTTTTT
TRBJ2-1 | few | TRBD2 | TRBV19 | CASSIAGGSNNEQFF | TGTGCCAGTAGTATAGCGGGAGGCTCCAACAATGAGCAGTTCTTC
TRBJ2-1 | . | TRBD2 | TRBV27 | CASSAGTSGRASYNEQFF | TGTGCCAGCAGTGCAGGGACTAGCGGGAGGGCCTCCTACAATGAGCAGTTCTTC
TRBJ2-1 | . | TRBD1 | TRBV2 | CASSTGGWQFF | TGTGCCAGCAGTACAGGGGGCTGGCAGTTCTTC
TRBJ2-3 | many | . | TRBV5-1 | CASSLGLNEHLDTQYF | TGCGCCAGCAGCTTGGGTTTAAATGAACATCTGGATACGCAGTATTTT
TRBJ2-3 | . | . | TRBV3-1 | CASSQGLNTDTQYF | TGTGCCAGCAGCCAGGGACTTAACACAGATACGCAGTATTTT
TRBJ2-1 | . | TRBD1 | TRBV7-9 | CASSPPGGLYNEQFF | TGTGCCAGCAGCCCACCAGGGGGTCTCTACAATGAGCAGTTCTTC
TRBJ1-2 | . | . | TRBV7-2 | CASSLAATGNDGYTF | TGTGCCAGCAGCTTAGCGGCGACAGGAAACGATGGCTACACCTTC
TRBJ2-2 | few | . | TRBV28 | CASSFVQGTNTGELFF | TGTGCCAGCAGTTTTGTGCAGGGGACGAACACCGGGGAGCTGTTTTTT
TRBJ2-3 | many | . | TRBV6-2/TRBV6-3 | CASSRLSTQYF | TGTGCCAGCAGCAGATTAAGTACGCAGTATTTT
TRBJ2-4 | few | . | TRBV4-3 | CASSQEKGGGAKNIQYF | TGCGCCAGCAGCCAAGAGAAGGGGGGGGGTGCCAAAAACATTCAGTACTTC
TRBJ2-5 | many | TRBD2 | TRBV6-2/TRBV6-3 | CASSPTSGEETQYF | TGTGCCAGCAGCCCGACTAGCGGGGAGGAGACCCAGTACTTC
TRBJ1-2 | . | . | TRBV2 | CASRPEPGPTYGYTF | TGTGCCAGCAGACCCGAACCGGGACCTACCTATGGCTACACCTTC
TRBJ1-1 | many | . | TRBV6-1 | CASSGLGRNTEAFF | TGTGCCAGCAGTGGCCTGGGACGGAACACTGAAGCTTTCTTT
TRBJ1-5 | few | . | TRBV2 | CASSNDRGSNQPQHF | TGTGCCAGCAGTAATGATCGGGGCAGCAATCAGCCCCAGCATTTT
TRBJ2-1 | few | . | TRBV10-3 | CAISDPLKGDNSEQFF | TGTGCCATCAGTGACCCTCTTAAAGGGGATAATAGTGAGCAGTTCTTC